This record looks at one TCR beta chain sequence and its context. Donors were all healthy Caucasians. The data belong to a study of identical twins. TCRdb passed the 5' RACE reads through MiXCR, listing each CDR3 protein once. In the table there are about 200,000 distinct CDR3 sequences, around 15% of which are singletons. Germline V gene data show CDR1 as LGHNA and CDR2 as YSLEER. Trimming took 2 bases from V and 4 from J, leaving 11 bases between them. This CDR3 has 14 amino acids. Separately, the same data were catalogued under a study of T cells expressing NK-cell markers. That publication notes: Sorted CD3+CD56+NKG2C+, CD3+CD56+NKG2C- and CD3+CD56-NKG2C+ T cells provided the TCR beta repertoires. Sequenced donors, eight in total, included seven who were HCMV-seropositive and one who was seronegative. Dominant NKG2C+ clonotype frequencies of 1.0-7.0% of CD8+ T cells were measured in over 5 donors.

This chain joins TRBV4-3 and TRBJ1-1; D remains ambiguous. What was sequenced was CD8+ T cells sorted from blood. The clonotype comes from a woman between 18 and 30 years old in good health. This chain's CDR3 is CASSQSISGTEAFF. For the CDR3, the DNA is TGCGCCAGCAGCCAATCGATTAGCGGCACTGAAGCTTTCTTT.